The clone carrying this TCR beta chain is medium-sized within its sample. This sample was included in a study of T cells generated in artificial thymic organoids. The CDR3 totals 12 residues. Per germline, CDR1 SGHRS and CDR2 YFSETQ. The V end was cut by 6 bases, the J end by 10 bases, with 14 bases between. Semi-nested PCR with reverse primers in the TRAC or TRBC constant regions amplified each chain separately. One entry per CDR3 protein, called by TCRdb with MiXCR from the 5' RACE reads. Of about 3,300 distinct CDR3 sequences detected, approximately 34% appear once; the ten largest clones hold approximately 2.4%.

The TCR originated in a human donor who gave cord blood stem cells for thymic organoid culture, a cardiac surgery patient who gave postnatal thymus, or a blood donor (not recorded which). The source material was naive CD8+ T cells from blood. Stated subset: CD3+TCRalphabeta+CD8SP T cells; for blood, CD45RO-CCR7+ naive CD8+ T cells. J is TRBJ2-1 and V is TRBV5-1, with D possibly being TRBD1 or TRBD2 (5 bases each). Written as DNA, the CDR3 is TGCGCCAGCATGGGGGATCCGAGGGAGCAGTTCTTC. It yields the protein CASMGDPREQFF.